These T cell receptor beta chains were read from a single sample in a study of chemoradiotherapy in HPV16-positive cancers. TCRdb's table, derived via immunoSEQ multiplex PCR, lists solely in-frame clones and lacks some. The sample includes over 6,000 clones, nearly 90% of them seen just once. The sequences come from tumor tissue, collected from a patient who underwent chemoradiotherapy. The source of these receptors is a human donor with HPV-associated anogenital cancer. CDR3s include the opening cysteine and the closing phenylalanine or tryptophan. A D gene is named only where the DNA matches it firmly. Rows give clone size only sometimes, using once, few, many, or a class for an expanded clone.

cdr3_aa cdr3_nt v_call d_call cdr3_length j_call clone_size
CASRRQGANTGELFF TGCGCCAGCAGGCGACAGGGGGCGAACACCGGGGAGCTGTTTTTT TRBV5-1 TRBD1 15 TRBJ2-2 -
CASSTTGMNTEAFF TGTGCCAGCAGTACGACAGGGATGAACACTGAAGCTTTCTTT TRBV27 TRBD1 14 TRBJ1-1 -
CASSPRVGPISDSPLHF TGCGCCAGCAGCCCAAGAGTGGGCCCTATATCGGATTCACCCCTCCACTTT TRBV5-1 - 17 TRBJ1-6 -
CASKRGREGRNEQFF TGTGCCAGCAAGCGGGGGCGGGAGGGCCGCAATGAGCAGTTCTTC TRBV2 TRBD2 15 TRBJ2-1 -
CASTIQLTGGGETQYF TGTGCCAGCACCATCCAATTGACAGGGGGGGGAGAGACCCAGTACTTC TRBV25-1 TRBD1 16 TRBJ2-5 -
CASRHRGARQPQHF TGTGCCAGCAGGCACAGGGGTGCTCGTCAGCCCCAGCATTTT TRBV28 TRBD1 14 TRBJ1-5 -
CASTSGTVNTEAFF TGTGCCAGTACCTCCGGGACAGTGAACACTGAAGCTTTCTTT TRBV19 TRBD1 14 TRBJ1-1 -
CATFGGQGPGELFF TGTGCCACCTTCGGCGGACAGGGCCCCGGGGAGCTGTTTTTT TRBV6-5 TRBD1 14 TRBJ2-2 -
CASSVGGANVLTF TGTGCCAGTAGTGTCGGTGGGGCCAACGTCCTGACTTTC TRBV19 - 13 TRBJ2-6 -
CASSAPGQGAKPPQHF TGTGCCAGCAGTGCGCCGGGACAGGGGGCGAAGCCGCCCCAGCATTTT TRBV6-1 TRBD1 16 TRBJ1-5 -
CASSLDGGSGNTGELFF TGCGCCAGCAGCTTGGATGGCGGATCGGGTAACACCGGGGAGCTGTTTTTT TRBV5-1 - 17 TRBJ2-2 -
CASSESHPTYNEQFF TGTGCCAGCAGTGAAAGTCACCCGACCTACAATGAGCAGTTCTTC TRBV6-4 - 15 TRBJ2-1 -
CASSARMGRLTQYF TGTGCCAGCAGTGCACGTATGGGGCGGCTTACGCAGTATTTT TRBV27 - 14 TRBJ2-3 -
CASRGDLRGEKLFF TGTGCCAGCAGAGGGGACTTGCGTGGGGAAAAACTGTTTTTT TRBV6-5 - 14 TRBJ1-4 once
CASRTDRVDTEAFF TGTGCCAGCAGGACGGACAGGGTTGACACTGAAGCTTTCTTT TRBV7-9 TRBD1 14 TRBJ1-1 -
CASSLGGGGEQYF TGTGCCAGCAGCTTAGGAGGGGGAGGCGAGCAGTACTTC TRBV7-2 - 13 TRBJ2-7 -
CSVTSGTRGTEAFF TGCAGCGTAACCTCCGGGACGAGGGGCACTGAAGCTTTCTTT TRBV29-1 - 14 TRBJ1-1 -
CASSLRPVDRATNEKLFF TGTGCCAGCAGCCTCCGACCAGTGGACCGTGCAACTAATGAAAAACTGTTTTTT TRBV7-2 - 18 TRBJ1-4 -
CASSSRTGAGNQPQHF TGTGCCAGTAGTTCACGGACAGGGGCCGGCAATCAGCCCCAGCATTTT TRBV19 TRBD1 16 TRBJ1-5 -
CASSLLAREEEKLFF TGCGCCAGCAGCCTCTTGGCCCGGGAGGAAGAAAAACTGTTTTTT TRBV4-1 - 15 TRBJ1-4 -
CASSQGELTTGELFF TGTGCCAGCAGCCAAGGGGAACTCACCACCGGGGAGCTGTTTTTT TRBV4-2 - 15 TRBJ2-2 -
CASSPYSSGNGQFF TGTGCCAGCAGCCCCTACTCTAGCGGGAATGGGCAGTTCTTC TRBV14 TRBD2 14 TRBJ2-1 -
CASRRGTMINQPQHF TGTGCCAGCAGAAGAGGCACCATGATAAATCAGCCCCAGCATTTT TRBV28 - 15 TRBJ1-5 few
CAWSYGRGTDTQYF TGTGCCTGGAGTTACGGGAGGGGCACAGATACGCAGTATTTT TRBV30 TRBD2 14 TRBJ2-3 -
CASRGGQLYGYTF TGTGCCAGCAGGGGGGGACAGCTCTATGGCTACACCTTC TRBV6-5 TRBD1 13 TRBJ1-2 once
CASSQALSTSASTDTQYF TGTGCCAGCAGCCAAGCCCTGTCGACTAGCGCGAGCACAGATACGCAGTATTTT TRBV14 TRBD2 18 TRBJ2-3 -
CASSPVRESYEQYF TGTGCCAGCAGCCCCGTTAGGGAGTCGTACGAGCAGTACTTC TRBV14 - 14 TRBJ2-7 -
CASSPTSGSRGEQYF TGTGCCAGCTCACCAACTAGCGGGAGTCGCGGCGAGCAGTACTTC TRBV18 TRBD2 15 TRBJ2-7 -
CASSQVRTQPYNSPLHF TGTGCCAGCAGCCAAGTAAGGACACAACCATACAATTCACCCCTCCACTTT TRBV4-2 - 17 TRBJ1-6 few
CASSPLGGWDTEAFF TGTGCCAGCAGCCCCCTAGGGGGTTGGGACACTGAAGCTTTCTTT TRBV7-2 - 15 TRBJ1-1 -
CASSGVRYPQSRANVLTF TGTGCCAGCAGCGGAGTGCGTTACCCACAAAGTCGGGCCAACGTCCTGACTTTC TRBV7-8 - 18 TRBJ2-6 -
CASSTPIRPNTEAFF TGTGCCAGTAGTACCCCCATTCGGCCGAACACTGAAGCTTTCTTT TRBV19 - 15 TRBJ1-1 -
CASSLGGGYGYTF TGTGCCAGCAGCTTAGGGGGCGGATATGGCTACACCTTC TRBV7-9 - 13 TRBJ1-2 few
CATSRDRAAGNTIYF TGTGCCACCAGCAGAGATCGCGCCGCCGGAAACACCATATATTTT TRBV15 - 15 TRBJ1-3 few
CASSDRGPTEAFF TGTGCCTCTTCAGACAGGGGGCCTACTGAAGCTTTCTTT TRBV27 TRBD1 13 TRBJ1-1 -
CASSSDRAGNQPQHF TGTGCCAGCAGCTCAGACAGGGCTGGGAATCAGCCCCAGCATTTT TRBV7-8 TRBD1 15 TRBJ1-5 -
CASRDTPGQTNYGYTF TGTGCCAGCAGGGATACCCCGGGACAGACTAACTATGGCTACACCTTC TRBV2 TRBD1 16 TRBJ1-2 -
CASSFYTGGTEAFF TGTGCCAGCAGCTTTTATACGGGCGGCACTGAAGCTTTCTTT TRBV5-6 - 14 TRBJ1-1 -